This T cell receptor (beta chain) was recorded in a study of blood T cell repertoires in COVID-19. The wider study: The United States, Italy and Spain provided the acute and convalescent COVID-19 samples. Sample material is recorded as cDNA or gDNA derived from T cells, B-cell-depleted T cells, or PBMCs.

In the original processing: For nucleated cells, counts were estimated from reference gene primer amplification. Generated by immunoSEQ multiplex PCR, the TCRdb table keeps only in-frame clones and is missing some. V and J calls and clone size are given by that table; D and trimming were obtained from the DNA. The data hold about 290,000 clones, with under 90% observed a single time. Unmatched junction bases numbered 7, after V lost 1 base and J lost 4 bases. Germline V gene data show CDR1 as GTSNPN and CDR2 as SVGIG (reference sequence). There are 17 residues in the CDR3. The receptor comes from a woman in her forties who had recovered from COVID-19. The sample comprised peripheral blood. The chain carries TRBV30 and TRBJ2-1; the match to TRBD2 covers 13 bases. The CDR3 DNA is TGTGCCTGGAGTGGAATTGGGACTAGCGGGATTTACAATGAGCAGTTCTTC. It is translated as CAWSGIGTSGIYNEQFF.